The entry that follows covers one TCR beta chain sequence. The data are from a study of blood T cell repertoires in COVID-19. Overall study: Researchers got acute and convalescent COVID-19 samples from the United States, Italy and Spain.

The CDR3 has 14 residues. Germline values: CDR1 SGHTA, CDR2 FQGTGA. V lost 1 base and J lost 7, with 11 bases in between. TCRdb's table, derived via immunoSEQ multiplex PCR, lists solely in-frame clones and lacks some. The repertoire holds about 210,000 clones, with more than 85% as singletons. The specimen sequenced was peripheral blood. This TCR derives from a middle-aged man with acute or convalescent COVID-19. This chain joins TRBV7-3 and TRBJ2-1, with D hard to call. CDR3 sequence: CASSLNHGLNEQFF. The DNA for the CDR3 is TGTGCCAGCAGCTTAAATCACGGGTTAAATGAGCAGTTCTTC.